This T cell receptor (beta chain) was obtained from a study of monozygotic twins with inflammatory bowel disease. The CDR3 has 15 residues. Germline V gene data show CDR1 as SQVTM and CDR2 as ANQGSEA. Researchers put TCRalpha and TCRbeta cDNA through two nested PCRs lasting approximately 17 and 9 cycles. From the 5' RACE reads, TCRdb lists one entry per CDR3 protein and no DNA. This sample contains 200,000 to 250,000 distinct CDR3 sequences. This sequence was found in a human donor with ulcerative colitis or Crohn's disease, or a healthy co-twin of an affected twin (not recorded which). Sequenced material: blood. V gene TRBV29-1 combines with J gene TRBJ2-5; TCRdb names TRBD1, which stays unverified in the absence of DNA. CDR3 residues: CSVLTGTGGEGAQYF.